The next 26 T cell receptor beta chains were all read from a single sample in a study of cytomegalovirus exposure and HLA in healthy donors. PCR employed 60 Vbeta and 13 Jbeta primers. TCRdb's table, derived via immunoSEQ multiplex PCR, lists solely in-frame clones and lacks some. This repertoire shows about 180,000 clones, more than 60% found once; its top ten account for about 1.4%. Sequencing was carried out using PBMCs. The receptors here all came from a woman aged 30 to 39 in good health and CMV-seropositive.

The genes are TRBV2 and TRBJ1-5, with D possibly being TRBD1 (5 bases). V dropped 6 bases and J dropped 6 bases, with 21 bases sitting between them. Germline CDR1 and CDR2: SNHLY and FYNNEI. The CDR3 is made up of 16 amino acids. CDR3 in amino acids: CASSIRGGVVGQPQHF. For the CDR3, the DNA is TGTGCCAGCAGCATACGGGGGGGGGTTGTGGGTCAGCCCCAGCATTTT.

The V gene is TRBV9, the J gene TRBJ2-1; D not resolved. This CDR3 contains 11 residues. Germline-derived CDR1 and CDR2 are SGDLS and YYNGEE. Trimming cost V 2 bases and J 9 bases, with 6 bases left between them. CDR3 DNA sequence: TGTGCCAGCAGCGTTAGTGGTGAGCAGTTCTTC. Encoded protein: CASSVSGEQFF.

This clone was seen a few times. The chain has TRBV25-1 and TRBJ2-3; 9 positions match TRBD2. Trimming removed 5 bases from V and 4 bases from J; junction bases left unmatched: 7. The germline gives CDR1 MGHDK, CDR2 SYGVNS. This CDR3 has 15 amino acids. CDR3 protein: CASSHAGGRADTQYF. CDR3 nucleotide sequence: TGTGCCAGCAGTCACGCGGGAGGGAGGGCAGATACGCAGTATTTT.

The gene calls are TRBV27 and TRBJ2-5, with a possible D match to TRBD1 (6 bases). The V end lost 1 base, the J end lost 5 bases, and 8 bases lay between the germline ends. Looked up from germline, CDR1 is MNHEY and CDR2 is SMNVEV (reference sequence). The CDR3 has 13 amino acids. CDR3 amino acids: CASSLWQGETQYF. The CDR3 nucleotides read TGTGCCAGCAGTTTATGGCAGGGGGAGACCCAGTACTTC.

V usage is TRBV10-2 and J usage is TRBJ1-5; D gene unclear. The germline V gene has CDR1 WSHSY and CDR2 SAAADI. Deletions cut 3 bases from V and 1 base from J, with 13 bases between. CDR3 length equals 16 residues. The DNA of the CDR3 is TGCGCCAGCAGTGACCCGGGCGGGGTGAGCAATCAGCCCCAGCATTTT. Translation: CASSDPGGVSNQPQHF.

The chain links TRBV19 to TRBJ2-5; 8 bases align to TRBD1. Unmatched junction bases numbered 9, after V lost 10 bases and J lost 2 bases. The CDR3 runs 14 residues. Germline-derived CDR1 and CDR2 are LNHDA and SQIVND (reference sequence). CDR3 residues: CATMDRAKQETQYF. CDR3 DNA sequence: TGTGCCACCATGGACAGGGCGAAGCAAGAGACCCAGTACTTC.

The genes are TRBV11-2 and TRBJ2-7; 9 bases are a match to TRBD1. Per the germline V gene, CDR1 is SGHAT and CDR2 is FQNNGV. The trim removed 5 bases at V and 1 base at J, leaving 6 bases unmatched. CDR3 size: 15 residues. CDR3 amino acids: CASSSRQGGSYEQYF. In nucleotides, the CDR3 is TGTGCCAGCAGCAGCCGACAGGGGGGTTCCTACGAGCAGTACTTC.

This clone has a count of ten or more. The gene calls are TRBV10-3 and TRBJ1-1; possible D gene TRBD1, 6 bases. The length of the CDR3 is 13 residues. Germline CDR1 reads ENHRY; CDR2 reads SYGVKD. V was shortened by 2 bases and J by 3 bases, with 7 bases between the two germline ends. The CDR3: CAISEQGYTEAFF. The CDR3 DNA is TGTGCCATCAGTGAGCAGGGGTACACTGAAGCTTTCTTT.

This clone was recorded once. J is TRBJ2-5 and V is TRBV30, with D unresolved. The DNA end favors TRBJ2-7, so the J call may be wrong. Germline CDR1 and CDR2: GTSNPN and SVGIG (reference sequence). The CDR3 sequence is 11 residues long. The CDR3 nucleotides are TGTGCCTGGAGGCGTAGCTACGAGCAGTACTTC. Protein product: CAWRRSYEQYF.

The chain couples TRBV7-8 to TRBJ2-7; D unresolved. V gave up 2 bases and J gave up 0 bases, with 8 bases separating them. The germline gives CDR1 SGHVS, CDR2 FQNEAQ. This CDR3 has 14 residues. The CDR3 DNA sequence: TGTGCCAGCAGCTTAAACCTCTACTCCTACGAGCAGTACTTC. Its translation: CASSLNLYSYEQYF.

The V and J genes are TRBV2 and TRBJ1-5, with D hard to call. V lost 4 bases and J 0 bases, leaving 7 bases between the germline ends. The germline V gene encodes CDR1 SNHLY and CDR2 FYNNEI. This CDR3 region has 14 residues. CDR3 DNA: TGTGCCAGCAGTGGGCTGTATAGCAATCAGCCCCAGCATTTT. This translates into CASSGLYSNQPQHF.

The chain couples TRBV7-8 to TRBJ2-2, with D tentatively TRBD2 (5 bases). Trimming pared 2 bases from V and 5 bases from J, leaving 12 bases between. CDR1 and CDR2 (germline): SGHVS, FQNEAQ. This CDR3 has 15 amino acids. CDR3 sequence: CASSLRGSSTGELFF. The CDR3 coding sequence is TGTGCCAGCAGCTTAAGAGGGAGCAGTACCGGGGAGCTGTTTTTT.

V usage is TRBV4-1 and J usage is TRBJ1-2, with D perhaps TRBD1 (5 bases). Trimming took 1 base from V and 7 from J, leaving 13 bases between them. This CDR3 has 14 amino acids. The germline V gene has CDR1 MGHRA and CDR2 YSYEKL. Here the CDR3 DNA reads TGCGCCAGCAGCCAAGTGGCCAGGGCTGGTGGCTACACCTTC. Its protein is CASSQVARAGGYTF.

The chain has TRBV28 and TRBJ2-7, with D tentatively TRBD2 (5 bases). Germline V gene lookup returns CDR1 MDHEN and CDR2 SYDVKM. This CDR3 region has 14 residues. The V end lost 8 bases, the J end lost 5 bases, and 19 bases lay between the germline ends. CDR3 sequence: CASGWGARSHEQYF. DNA for the CDR3: TGTGCCAGCGGCTGGGGAGCCCGGTCCCACGAGCAGTACTTC.

V usage is TRBV2 and J usage is TRBJ1-1; D perhaps matches TRBD1 (5 bases). Germline V CDR1 and CDR2: SNHLY, FYNNEI. This CDR3 comprises 17 residues. Trimming left V 2 bases short and J 10 bases short, with 26 bases between. CDR3 protein: CASSELGRDFGQEVAFF. In DNA, the CDR3 is TGTGCCAGCAGTGAACTCGGGCGGGACTTTGGGCAAGAAGTAGCTTTCTTT. Based on the CDR3 plus reference TRBV2 and TRBJ1-1, the full variable domain is EPEVTQTPSHQVTQMGQEVILRCVPISNHLYFYWYRQILGQKVEFLVSFYNNEISEKSEIFDDQFSVERPDGSNFTLKIRSTKLEDSAMYFCASSELGRDFGQEVAFFGQGTRLTVV.

The chain is built from TRBV27 and TRBJ1-1; TRBD1 might be the D (6 bases). This CDR3 has 15 amino acids. Trimming removed 2 bases from V and 4 bases from J, with 14 bases in between. CDR1 is MNHEY, CDR2 SMNVEV, per germline (reference sequence). The CDR3 DNA is TGTGCCAGCAGTTTAGGAGTTCAGGGGACCACTGAAGCTTTCTTT. Protein sequence: CASSLGVQGTTEAFF.

This clone was recorded once. The chain is built from TRBV11-3 and TRBJ2-3; TRBD2 matches 7 bases. Germline V gene sequence: CDR1 SGHNT, CDR2 YENEEA. The CDR3 is 15 residues long. Losses at the gene ends were 4 bases for V and 0 bases for J; bases not matched to a gene: 4. CDR3 nucleotide sequence: TGTGCCAGCAGCTCCGGGGGGAAAAGCACAGATACGCAGTATTTT. Protein sequence: CASSSGGKSTDTQYF.

This clone was counted a few times. This chain uses TRBV4-3 with TRBJ1-5, with TRBD1 as a possible D gene (6 bases). Germline CDR1 LGHNA, CDR2 YSLEER. This CDR3 has 16 amino acids. Trimming shortened V by 2 bases and J by 0 bases, and 11 bases separated the two germline ends. The CDR3 nucleotides are TGCGCCAGCAGCCAAACGACAGGAAATAGCAATCAGCCCCAGCATTTT. It is translated as CASSQTTGNSNQPQHF.

Written as DNA, the CDR3 is TGTGCCAGCAGTTTAGCGGGAGTATCGAAGACCCAGTACTTC. Amino acids: CASSLAGVSKTQYF. V is TRBV2 and J is TRBJ2-5; 9 bases are shared with TRBD2. Germline assignment: CDR1 SNHLY and CDR2 FYNNEI. J gave up 6 bases and V 5 bases, and 7 bases lay outside the gene matches. This CDR3 region has 14 residues. The full variable domain, with the rest looked up from reference TRBV2 and TRBJ2-5, is EPEVTQTPSHQVTQMGQEVILRCVPISNHLYFYWYRQILGQKVEFLVSFYNNEISEKSEIFDDQFSVERPDGSNFTLKIRSTKLEDSAMYFCASSLAGVSKTQYFGPGTRLLVL.

This clone has more than one count but fewer than ten. The chain uses TRBV19 and TRBJ2-5; 7 bases fit TRBD1. Germline V CDR1 and CDR2: LNHDA, SQIVND (reference sequence). This CDR3 contains 16 residues. The junction had 13 bases not matched to a gene; V was cut back by 4 bases and J by 5 bases. As DNA, the CDR3 is TGTGCCAGTAGTACCCCGACCCCGGACAGGACCGAGACCCAGTACTTC. Amino acid sequence: CASSTPTPDRTETQYF.

The rearrangement links TRBV4-1 to TRBJ1-5; weak D call: TRBD1 (6 bases). The CDR3 spans 15 residues. CDR1 MGHRA and CDR2 YSYEKL come from the germline V gene. V lost 1 base to trimming and J lost 2 bases, with 9 bases between them. Here the CDR3 DNA reads TGCGCCAGCAGCCAAGTATCAGGGGGCAATCAGCCCCAGCATTTT. As protein: CASSQVSGGNQPQHF.

The J gene is TRBJ2-5, the V gene TRBV11-2, with D maybe TRBD2 (7 bases). The CDR3 is 15 amino acids. V shed 6 bases and J shed 5 bases, with 19 bases lying between them. Germline values: CDR1 SGHAT, CDR2 FQNNGV. The CDR3 here is CASSRRGGGEETQYF. CDR3 coding DNA: TGTGCCAGCAGTCGGCGAGGGGGGGGAGAGGAGACCCAGTACTTC.

The chain is built from TRBV6-1 and TRBJ1-2, with a tentative D call TRBD1 (5 bases). In germline, CDR1 is MNHNS, CDR2 SASEGT. V was shortened by 1 base and J by 4 bases, with 13 bases between the two germline ends. The CDR3 is 15 amino acids. The CDR3 loop reads CASSEGWGESYGYTF. The CDR3 nucleotides read TGTGCCAGCAGTGAAGGATGGGGGGAAAGCTATGGCTACACCTTC.

The chain is built from TRBV13 and TRBJ1-3; 7 positions match TRBD1. CDR3 size: 15 residues. Germline trimming cut 0 bases from V and 2 bases from J; bases unmatched to any gene: 1. CDR1 and CDR2 from the germline V gene are PRHDT and FYEKMQ (reference sequence). The CDR3 region is CASSLGGGPGNTIYF. DNA for the CDR3: TGTGCCAGCAGCTTAGGAGGGGGCCCTGGAAACACCATATATTTT.

The CDR3 region is CAWSPGAGGGQPQHF. The CDR3, as DNA: TGTGCCTGGAGCCCCGGGGCAGGGGGCGGACAGCCCCAGCATTTT. This chain connects TRBV30 to TRBJ1-5; 8 bases match TRBD1. CDR1 GTSNPN and CDR2 SVGIG come from the germline V gene (reference sequence). The CDR3 contains 15 residues. With 3 bases clipped from V and 7 bases from J, the junction kept 11 bases outside the gene matches.

CDR3 amino acids: CATSGRLQAYEQYF. CDR3 nucleotides: TGTGCCACCAGCGGCCGACTTCAAGCCTACGAGCAGTACTTC. V usage is TRBV15 and J usage is TRBJ2-7, with D unclear. Trimming stripped 5 bases from V and 2 bases from J, with 13 bases between. The CDR3 loop spans 14 amino acids. Germline V gives CDR1 LNHNV, CDR2 YYDKDF (reference sequence). The full variable domain, completed using reference TRBV15 and TRBJ2-7, is DAMVIQNPRYQVTQFGKPVTLSCSQTLNHNVMYWYQQKSSQAPKLLFHYYDKDFNNEADTPDNFQSRRPNTSFCFLDIRSPGLGDTAMYLCATSGRLQAYEQYFGPGTRLTVT.